Listed below are T cell receptor beta chains from one sample, sequenced in a study of T cell responses to AZD1222 COVID-19 vaccine. The method was immunoSEQ multiplex PCR; TCRdb's version includes in-frame clones alone and lacks a portion of them. The top ten hold 25% to 30% of the sample, which has some 120,000 clones, about 88% seen once. Sequences were derived from peripheral blood, sampled on day 0 of AZD1222 vaccination. Source of these receptors: an adult in good health. Each CDR3 is given with its conserved first and last residue. Fields, in order: clone size, V gene, CDR3 length, J gene, D gene, CDR3 DNA, CDR3 protein. D genes are given only for firm matches. Expanded clones are given a class, and other clones once, few, many or no size at all.

.,TRBV5-1,14,TRBJ1-2,.,TGCGCCAGCAGCTTGGGGGACGGAATATATGGCTACACCTTC,CASSLGDGIYGYTF
.,TRBV6-4,15,TRBJ2-1,.,TGTGCCAGCAGTGATGGGCCAGGGGTATACAATGAGCAGTTCTTC,CASSDGPGVYNEQFF
.,TRBV5-1,16,TRBJ2-7,TRBD2,TGCGCCAGCAGCTTGGAACTAGCGTTACCCCCCTGGGAGCAGTACTTC,CASSLELALPPWEQYF
.,TRBV30,17,TRBJ2-3,TRBD2,TGTGCCTGGAGGCTAGCGGGAGGGCCATCTCATTTAGATACGCAGTATTTT,CAWRLAGGPSHLDTQYF
once,TRBV5-1,15,TRBJ1-3,.,TGCGCCAGCAGCCAGTCGCCAATCTCTGGAAACACCATATATTTT,CASSQSPISGNTIYF
.,TRBV5-6,15,TRBJ1-5,.,TGTGCCAGCAGCTTGGCTGGGACGAGGAATCAGCCCCAGCATTTT,CASSLAGTRNQPQHF
once,TRBV10-3,13,TRBJ1-3,.,TGTGCCATCAGTGGGACATCTGGAAACACCATATATTTT,CAISGTSGNTIYF
.,TRBV21-1,16,TRBJ2-2,.,TGTGCCAGCAGCATTGCGGGAGGGTGTAATACCGGGGAGCTGTTTTTT,CASSIAGGCNTGELFF
.,TRBV12-3/TRBV12-4,13,TRBJ2-1,.,TGTGCCAGCAGTTTTCAGGGAATCAGTGAGCAGTTCTTC,CASSFQGISEQFF
.,TRBV18,12,TRBJ2-7,.,TGTGCCAGCTCACCGGGCGGCTACGAGCAGTACTTC,CASSPGGYEQYF
.,TRBV11-1,16,TRBJ1-6,TRBD1,TGTGCCAGCAGCTTAGCGGGACAGAAGAACAATTCACCCCTCCACTTT,CASSLAGQKNNSPLHF
.,TRBV19,14,TRBJ1-1,.,TGTGCCAGTAGTATAACAGGGACGAACACTGAAGCTTTCTTT,CASSITGTNTEAFF
few,TRBV6-6,13,TRBJ1-4,.,TGTGCCAGCAGCAATCCACCGGGGACAACGGTGTTTTTT,CASSNPPGTTVFF
.,TRBV18,14,TRBJ1-1,.,TGTGCCAGCTCACCATCCCGGCAGGGGATAGAAGCTTTCTTT,CASSPSRQGIEAFF
.,TRBV10-3,16,TRBJ2-2,TRBD1,TGTGCCATCAGTGCCGGACAGGGTGGCAGCACCGGGGAGCTGTTTTTT,CAISAGQGGSTGELFF
once,TRBV27,14,TRBJ1-5,.,TGTGCCAGCAGTGCCCGGGACGGCTATCAGCCCCAGCATTTT,CASSARDGYQPQHF
.,TRBV5-1,13,TRBJ2-7,.,TGCGCCAGCAGCCCCGTGGACGGCTACGAGCAGTACTTC,CASSPVDGYEQYF
.,TRBV19,17,TRBJ2-1,TRBD2,TGTGCCAGTAGTATAGTAGGGCTAGCGGGAGGGCCCCCTGAGCAGTTCTTC,CASSIVGLAGGPPEQFF
.,TRBV5-4,14,TRBJ2-3,TRBD1,TGTGCCAGCAGCCTGGACAGGGCGGCAGATACGCAGTATTTT,CASSLDRAADTQYF
.,TRBV5-5,18,TRBJ2-7,TRBD2,TGTGCCAGCAGCACCGGACGGCCCGGGACTAGCGGGAGCTACGAGCAGTACTTC,CASSTGRPGTSGSYEQYF
.,TRBV7-2,15,TRBJ2-7,TRBD1,TGTGCCAGCAGCCCAGACACAGGGGCCCCGGGCGAGCAGTACTTC,CASSPDTGAPGEQYF
.,TRBV18,14,TRBJ2-7,.,TGTGCCAGCTCAACCTCGAGTCCGACGTACGAGCAGTACTTC,CASSTSSPTYEQYF
once,TRBV19,14,TRBJ1-5,.,TGTGCCAGTAGTATCCTTTACAGCAATCAGCCCCAGCATTTT,CASSILYSNQPQHF
.,TRBV2,13,TRBJ1-4,.,TGTGCCAGCAGCGGACGGGAGGGCGAAAAACTGTTTTTT,CASSGREGEKLFF
.,TRBV24-1,14,TRBJ2-2,.,TGTGCCACCAGTGATTTGGAGAACACCGGGGAGCTGTTTTTT,CATSDLENTGELFF
.,TRBV4-2,12,TRBJ1-5,.,TGTGCCAGCAGCCAGATCCGGGGGCCCCAGCATTTT,CASSQIRGPQHF
.,TRBV9,13,TRBJ2-7,.,TGTGCCAGCAGCGTCAGTGGGTTTAACGAGCAGTACTTC,CASSVSGFNEQYF
once,TRBV20-1,10,TRBJ2-1,.,TGCAGTGCTAGTAGCAATGAGCAGTTCTTC,CSASSNEQFF
.,TRBV19,13,TRBJ2-5,.,TGTGCCAGTAGCAACACCGAGCAGGGGAGCCAGTACTTC,CASSNTEQGSQYF
.,TRBV7-2,14,TRBJ2-3,TRBD1,TGTGCCAGCAGCTGGGACAGGGGGACAGATACGCAGTATTTT,CASSWDRGTDTQYF
.,TRBV5-4,13,TRBJ1-2,.,TGTGCCAGCAGCTTTGTTACGGACTATGGCTACACCTTC,CASSFVTDYGYTF
.,TRBV9,14,TRBJ2-5,TRBD2,TGTGCCAGCAGCCCAGGGACTATCCAAGAGACCCAGTACTTC,CASSPGTIQETQYF
.,TRBV19,14,TRBJ2-3,.,TGTGCCAGTAGTTTCGGAAAAAGCACAGATACGCAGTATTTT,CASSFGKSTDTQYF
.,TRBV2,14,TRBJ2-7,.,TGTGCCAGCCGACAGGACCTATACTCCTACGAGCAGTACTTC,CASRQDLYSYEQYF
once,TRBV5-1,16,TRBJ1-1,TRBD1,TGCGCCAGCAGCCACGGGACAGGGGGGCAGAACACTGAAGCTTTCTTT,CASSHGTGGQNTEAFF
.,TRBV6-5,16,TRBJ1-2,TRBD1,TGTGCCAGCAGTTACATCCGGGACAGGGGGCAGGGTGGCTACACCTTC,CASSYIRDRGQGGYTF
.,TRBV28,13,TRBJ1-1,.,TGTGCCAGCAGTCGGGGGTTGAACACTGAAGCTTTCTTT,CASSRGLNTEAFF
.,TRBV5-8,14,TRBJ2-7,.,TGTGCCAGCAGCCCCCCCGGACTACTCGGCGAGCAGTACTTC,CASSPPGLLGEQYF
.,TRBV6-5,13,TRBJ1-2,.,TGTGCCAGCAGTCCAGCACAAGGACGTGGCTACACCTTC,CASSPAQGRGYTF
once,TRBV7-3,16,TRBJ2-3,.,TGTGCCAGCAGCTTAAAAGGGGGAGCAGGTGCAGATACGCAGTATTTT,CASSLKGGAGADTQYF
once,TRBV27,16,TRBJ1-6,.,TGTGCCAGCACTCGGTTCCCCAATCCCGGAGAAGGGCCCCTCCACTTT,CASTRFPNPGEGPLHF
.,TRBV6-1,15,TRBJ2-3,TRBD1,TGTGCCAGCAGTGAACGAGGGACAGGGACAGATACGCAGTATTTT,CASSERGTGTDTQYF
.,TRBV18,15,TRBJ2-7,TRBD1,TGTGCCAGCTCACCGGGACAGGGGGCTTTCTACGAGCAGTACTTC,CASSPGQGAFYEQYF
once,TRBV5-1,15,TRBJ1-1,.,TGCGCCAGCAGCTTGGCCGTTGGGGTAAACACTGAAGCTTTCTTT,CASSLAVGVNTEAFF
once,TRBV27,15,TRBJ2-1,.,TGTGCCAGCAGTAAAACTAGCCCCGCCTACAATGAGCAGTTCTTC,CASSKTSPAYNEQFF
.,TRBV18,14,TRBJ1-1,.,TGTGCCAGCTCACCACAGAATACAGTGAGGAGTGCTTTCTTT,CASSPQNTVRSAFF
.,TRBV18,18,TRBJ2-2,TRBD2,TGTGCCAGCTCACCACCGAACCGACTAGCCTCCGGGACCGGGGAGCTGTTTTTT,CASSPPNRLASGTGELFF
.,TRBV21-1,19,TRBJ2-1,.,TGTGCCAGCAGCAAAGCTGAAATAAGTTACAGGTCCCATTACAATGAGCAGTTCTTC,CASSKAEISYRSHYNEQFF
.,TRBV2,15,TRBJ2-3,TRBD2,TGTGCCAGCAGCTTAGCGGGTAGGGGTACAGATACGCAGTATTTT,CASSLAGRGTDTQYF
.,TRBV19,18,TRBJ1-5,.,TGTGCCAGTAGTATCGCGTCCACGGGGCGGATTAGCAATCAGCCCCAGCATTTT,CASSIASTGRISNQPQHF
.,TRBV29-1,13,TRBJ1-5,TRBD1,TGCAGCGTCGCCACAGGGGACAATCAGCCCCAGCATTTT,CSVATGDNQPQHF